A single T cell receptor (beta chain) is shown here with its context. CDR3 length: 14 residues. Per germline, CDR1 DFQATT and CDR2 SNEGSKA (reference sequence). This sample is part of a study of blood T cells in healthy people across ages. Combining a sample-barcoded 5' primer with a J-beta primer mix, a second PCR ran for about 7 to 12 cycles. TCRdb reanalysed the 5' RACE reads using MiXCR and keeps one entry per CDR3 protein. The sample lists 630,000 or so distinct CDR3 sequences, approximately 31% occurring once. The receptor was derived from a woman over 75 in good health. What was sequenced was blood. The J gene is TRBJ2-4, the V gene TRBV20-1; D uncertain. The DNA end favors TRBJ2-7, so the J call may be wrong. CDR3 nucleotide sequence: TGCAGTGCTAGAGACGTGAAGGGAACCTACGAGCAGTACTTC. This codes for CSARDVKGTYEQYF.